The 20 T cell receptor beta chains below were found in one sample sequenced in a study of T-cell reconstitution after alpha-beta-depleted transplantation in children. Unique molecular identifiers tagged the TCRbeta library. TCRdb independently ran MiXCR on the PCR reads; one entry per CDR3 protein. The table has about 91,000 distinct CDR3 sequences, 7.5% to 9.5% seen once. Sequences were derived from PBMCs from the stem cell graft donor, sampled from the stem cell graft. The receptors stem from a human donor who donated a stem cell graft to a child with congenital amegakaryocytic thrombocytopenia.

This clonotype was counted at least ten times. V usage is TRBV20-1 and J usage is TRBJ2-1; D is possibly TRBD1 (5 bases). V lost 0 bases to trimming and J lost 5 bases, with 14 bases between them. The CDR3 sequence is 15 residues long. The germline V gene encodes CDR1 DFQATT and CDR2 SNEGSKA (reference sequence). In nucleotides, the CDR3 is TGCAGTGCTAGAGAGTCAGGGTCGTGGAACAATGAGCAGTTCTTC. Translated: CSARESGSWNNEQFF.

This clonotype came up many times. The chain recombines TRBV7-8 with TRBJ1-3; the D gene is possibly TRBD1 (6 bases). The CDR3 contains 12 residues. Trimming took off 5 bases at V and 10 bases at J, with 12 bases between the two ends. Germline CDR1 and CDR2: SGHVS and FQNEAQ. In nucleotides, the CDR3 is TGTGCCAGCAGCCTTTTACAGGGTACCATATATTTT. Translated, it gives CASSLLQGTIYF.

In this sample, this clonotype turned up many times. The V gene is TRBV28, the J gene TRBJ1-1, with a tentative D call TRBD1 (5 bases). V lost 6 bases to trimming and J lost 0 bases, with 11 bases between them. This CDR3 region has 14 residues. Germline CDR1 and CDR2: MDHEN and SYDVKM. This CDR3 is CASSRDRMNTEAFF. In nucleotides, the CDR3 is TGTGCCAGCAGCAGGGACCGTATGAACACTGAAGCTTTCTTT.

V and J are TRBV24-1 and TRBJ2-5; D is unresolved. The germline V gene has CDR1 KGHDR and CDR2 SFDVKD. CDR3 length equals 12 residues. Trimming cost V 2 bases and J 3 bases, with 3 bases left between them. CDR3 protein: CATSDWEETQYF. CDR3 sequence (DNA): TGTGCCACCAGTGATTGGGAAGAGACCCAGTACTTC.

In this sample, this clonotype turned up many times. This chain connects TRBV5-1 to TRBJ2-6; 16 bases map to TRBD2. This CDR3 contains 23 residues. From germline, CDR1 is SGHRS and CDR2 YFSETQ. V lost 3 bases, J lost 0 bases, and 15 bases stayed unmatched. The CDR3 sequence is CASSSNPGLGLAGGSSGANVLTF. Here the CDR3 DNA reads TGCGCCAGCAGCTCCAATCCTGGTTTGGGACTAGCGGGAGGGAGCTCTGGGGCCAACGTCCTGACTTTC.

Points on this clonotype: A much bigger clone sits one base away, suggesting this may be a read error. V and J are TRBV5-6 and TRBJ1-5; D perhaps matches TRBD1 (5 bases). The CDR3 is 16 amino acids. The V gene's germline CDR1 is SGHDT and CDR2 YYEEEE. CDR3 sequence (DNA): TGTGCCTGCAGCTCCTTAGGCGGGGGGTATCCTCAGCCCCAGCATTTT. This gives the protein CACSSLGGGYPQPQHF. Supplemented by reference TRBV5-6 and TRBJ1-5, the full variable domain reads DAGVTQSPTHLIKTRGQQVTLRCSPKSGHDTVSWYQQALGQGPQFIFQYYEEEERQRGNFPDRFSGHQFPNYSSELNVNALLLGDSALYLCACSSLGGGYPQPQHFGDGTRLSIL.

In its sample, this clonotype was seen many times. The chain carries TRBV7-9 and TRBJ2-7; TRBD1 is a possible D gene (6 bases). This CDR3 region has 13 residues. CDR1 is SEHNR, CDR2 FQNEAQ, per germline (reference sequence). V was clipped by 5 bases and J by 1 base, with 9 bases between them. The CDR3 DNA follows: TGTGCCAGCAGCGAGGACAGTTCCTACGAGCAGTACTTC. It encodes CASSEDSSYEQYF. The full variable domain, with the rest looked up from reference TRBV7-9 and TRBJ2-7, is DTGVSQNPRHKITKRGQNVTFRCDPISEHNRLYWYRQTLGQGPEFLTYFQNEAQLEKSRLLSDRFSAERPKGSFSTLEIQRTEQGDSAMYLCASSEDSSYEQYFGPGTRLTVT.

This clonotype counts as medium-sized. The rearrangement links TRBV4-1 to TRBJ2-5; maybe TRBD1 (6 bases). CDR3 size: 15 residues. V was pared by 0 bases and J by 3 bases, with 11 bases between. Germline-derived CDR1 and CDR2 are MGHRA and YSYEKL. As DNA, the CDR3 is TGCGCCAGCAGCCAAGATCGGACAGTGGAAGAGACCCAGTACTTC. Protein sequence: CASSQDRTVEETQYF.

Ten or more counts support this clonotype. The chain recombines TRBV20-1 with TRBJ1-1; D uncertain. This CDR3 region has 13 residues. V was cut by 0 bases and J by 3 bases, with 8 bases left in between. Germline CDR1 and CDR2: DFQATT and SNEGSKA (reference sequence). The CDR3 DNA reads as TGCAGTGCTAGAGAGGGAGTTTACACTGAAGCTTTCTTT. Translated: CSAREGVYTEAFF.

This sequence joins TRBV7-9 and TRBJ2-3; weak D call: TRBD2 (6 bases). The germline gives CDR1 SEHNR, CDR2 FQNEAQ (reference sequence). The CDR3 sequence is 14 residues long. Trimming pared 4 bases from V and 6 bases from J, leaving 14 bases between. The DNA of the CDR3 is TGTGCCAGCAGCTCCCCGGCGGGATCGGATACGCAGTATTTT. It codes for CASSSPAGSDTQYF.

There are a few counts of this clonotype. The J gene is TRBJ2-7, the V gene TRBV20-1, with 7 bases lining up with TRBD2. Trimming removed 0 bases from V and 5 bases from J; junction bases left unmatched: 7. The germline V gene encodes CDR1 DFQATT and CDR2 SNEGSKA (reference sequence). The CDR3 consists of 14 residues. CDR3 residues: CSAREEGGPNEQYF. CDR3 coding DNA: TGCAGTGCTAGAGAGGAGGGAGGGCCCAACGAGCAGTACTTC.

There are many counts of this clonotype. The chain links TRBV15 to TRBJ2-1; 11 bases agree with TRBD2. Trimming cost V 0 bases and J 6 bases; bases outside gene matches: 7. This CDR3 region has 17 residues. Germline CDR1 and CDR2: LNHNV and YYDKDF (reference sequence). CDR3 bases: TGTGCCACCAGCAGAGATTCCCCTAGCGGGAGGATCAATGAGCAGTTCTTC. Its protein is CATSRDSPSGRINEQFF.

This clonotype was seen repeatedly, ten times or more. V and J are TRBV27 and TRBJ1-2, with 8 bases identical to TRBD1. The CDR3 has 13 residues. CDR1 and CDR2 from the germline V gene are MNHEY and SMNVEV (reference sequence). V lost 3 bases and J lost 6; bases outside the gene matches: 3. CDR3 in DNA: TGTGCCAGCAGTTTCCAGGGGGCGAATGGCTACACCTTC. Translation: CASSFQGANGYTF.

At least ten counts were recorded for this clonotype. This chain links TRBV3-1 with TRBJ2-3; 9 bases line up with TRBD2. CDR1 and CDR2 (germline): LGHDT, YNNKEL (reference sequence). This CDR3 is 16 amino acids long. J was trimmed by 7 bases and V by 1 base; bases with no gene match: 9. The chain's CDR3 is CASSQVTASGVNTQYF. DNA of the CDR3: TGTGCCAGCAGCCAAGTGACGGCTAGCGGGGTTAATACGCAGTATTTT.

This clonotype was seen repeatedly, ten times or more. The CDR3 coding sequence is TGTGCCACCAGCAGAGATGAAATCGGGGCGGGAGGACAGAAAACCGTCGGTATAAAGTACTTC. As protein: CATSRDEIGAGGQKTVGIKYF. V usage is TRBV15 and J usage is TRBJ2-5; 8 nucleotides line up with TRBD2. Per germline, CDR1 LNHNV and CDR2 YYDKDF (reference sequence). This CDR3 has 21 amino acids. The V segment lost 0 bases and the J segment 12 bases; nucleotides outside the gene matches: 30.

This clonotype was seen ten or more times. The CDR3 sequence is CSASIAGANVLTF. The CDR3 nucleotides read TGCAGTGCTAGCATAGCTGGGGCCAACGTCCTGACTTTC. The chain recombines TRBV20-1 with TRBJ2-6; D not resolved. Trimming left V 3 bases short and J 2 bases short, with 5 bases between. The CDR3 is 13 residues long. CDR1 DFQATT and CDR2 SNEGSKA come from the germline V gene (reference sequence).

This clonotype appeared many times. V and J are TRBV7-6 and TRBJ1-4; the D is unclear. The CDR3 is 15 amino acids. Germline V gives CDR1 SGHVS, CDR2 FNYEAQ. The V gene lost 1 base and the J gene lost 5 bases, with 11 bases spanning the gap. The CDR3: CASSLESGFNEKLFF. Written as DNA, the CDR3 is TGTGCCAGCAGCTTAGAGTCGGGGTTCAATGAAAAACTGTTTTTT.

This clonotype was counted many times. The chain is built from TRBV7-9 and TRBJ1-1; weak D call: TRBD1 (5 bases). With 1 base removed from V and 11 bases from J, the gap between germline ends came to 17 bases. The length of the CDR3 is 14 residues. Germline V gene lookup returns CDR1 SEHNR and CDR2 FQNEAQ (reference sequence). CDR3 nucleotides: TGTGCCAGCAGCTTAGAGGTTGTGTCAGGGAGGGCTTTCTTT. This translates into CASSLEVVSGRAFF.

Details on this clonotype: A much larger clone is a single base away; this may be a read error. The chain recombines TRBV20-1 with TRBJ2-3; a weak D match, TRBD1 (6 bases). CDR1 and CDR2 from the germline V gene are DFQATT and SNEGSKA (reference sequence). This CDR3 contains 13 residues. Here the CDR3 DNA reads TGCAGTGCTGTTGCCGGACAGACAGATGCGCAGTATTTT. It encodes CSAVAGQTDAQYF.

This clonotype has ten or more counts. The chain couples TRBV27 to TRBJ1-3; D is ambiguous. The germline V gene encodes CDR1 MNHEY and CDR2 SMNVEV (reference sequence). Trimming removed 8 bases from V and 3 bases from J, with 17 bases in between. The CDR3 spans 15 residues. The CDR3 bases are TGTGCCAGCGGTGGGTTAAGAGGATTTGGAAACACCATATATTTT. It yields the protein CASGGLRGFGNTIYF.